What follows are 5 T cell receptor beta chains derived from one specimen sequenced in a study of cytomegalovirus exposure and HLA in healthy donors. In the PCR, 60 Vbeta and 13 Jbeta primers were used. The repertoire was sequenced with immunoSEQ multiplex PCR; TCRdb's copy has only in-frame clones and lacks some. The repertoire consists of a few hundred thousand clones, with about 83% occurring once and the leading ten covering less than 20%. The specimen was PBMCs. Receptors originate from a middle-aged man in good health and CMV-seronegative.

This CDR3 reads CAGGSSDTQYF. The CDR3 DNA follows: TGTGCCGGCGGGAGCTCAGATACGCAGTATTTT. The V and J genes are TRBV7-9 and TRBJ2-3; 7 positions agree with TRBD2. Germline V gene data show CDR1 as SEHNR and CDR2 as FQNEAQ (reference sequence). The CDR3 contains 11 residues. The V and J ends lost 11 bases and 4 bases, in that order; junction bases with no gene match: 3.

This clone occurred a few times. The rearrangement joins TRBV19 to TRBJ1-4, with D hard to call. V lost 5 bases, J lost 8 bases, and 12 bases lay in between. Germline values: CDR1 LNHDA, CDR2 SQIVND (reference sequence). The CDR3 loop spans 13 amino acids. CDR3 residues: CASSSTGWEKLFF. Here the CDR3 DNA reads TGTGCCAGTAGTTCCACGGGTTGGGAAAAACTGTTTTTT.

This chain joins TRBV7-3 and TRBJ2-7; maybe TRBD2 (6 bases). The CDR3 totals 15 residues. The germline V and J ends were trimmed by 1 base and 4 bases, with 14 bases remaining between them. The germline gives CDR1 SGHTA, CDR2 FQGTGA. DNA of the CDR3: TGTGCCAGCAGCTTAAATCCAGGACTACCGTACGAGCAGTACTTC. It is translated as CASSLNPGLPYEQYF.

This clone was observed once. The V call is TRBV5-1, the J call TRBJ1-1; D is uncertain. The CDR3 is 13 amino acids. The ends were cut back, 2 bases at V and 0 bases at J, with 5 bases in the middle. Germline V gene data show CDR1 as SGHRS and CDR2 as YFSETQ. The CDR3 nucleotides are TGCGCCAGCAGCTTTAATATGAACACTGAAGCTTTCTTT. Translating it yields CASSFNMNTEAFF.

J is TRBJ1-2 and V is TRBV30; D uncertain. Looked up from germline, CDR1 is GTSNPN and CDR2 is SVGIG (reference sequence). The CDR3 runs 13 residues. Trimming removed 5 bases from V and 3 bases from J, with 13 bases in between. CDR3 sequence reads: CAWDQAKYYGYTF. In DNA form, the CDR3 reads TGTGCCTGGGATCAAGCGAAGTACTATGGCTACACCTTC.